The rows below give T cell receptor beta chains drawn from one sample of a study of cytomegalovirus exposure and HLA in healthy donors. Produced via immunoSEQ multiplex PCR; TCRdb's table is partial and in-frame only. The table lists roughly 78,000 clones, 63% of them singletons. Sequenced: PBMCs. The origin of the receptors is a man aged 25 to 40 in good health and CMV-seropositive. CDR3s include the opening cysteine and the closing phenylalanine or tryptophan. D genes are given only for firm matches. Some rows mark clone size as missing; the rest say once, few, many or name a class of expanded clone.

clone_size j_call v_call d_call cdr3_aa cdr3_nt
few TRBJ2-3 TRBV11-3 TRBD2 CASSLGYRNDLAGEADTQYF TGTGCCAGCAGCTTAGGCTACCGTAACGACTTAGCGGGAGAAGCAGATACGCAGTATTTT
few TRBJ2-4 TRBV29-1 - CSVLDRVTTSKNIQYF TGCAGCGTTTTGGACAGAGTTACGACCTCCAAAAACATTCAGTACTTC
- TRBJ1-1 TRBV5-5 TRBD1 CASSLVPGDRNTEAFF TGTGCCAGCAGCTTGGTCCCAGGGGACAGAAACACTGAAGCTTTCTTT
- TRBJ1-3 TRBV28 - CASSFNRVGNTIYF TGTGCCAGCAGTTTTAACCGGGTCGGAAACACCATATATTTT
- TRBJ1-5 TRBV6-5 - CASSYSALGSNQPQHF TGTGCCAGCAGTTACTCGGCCCTTGGTAGCAATCAGCCCCAGCATTTT
- TRBJ1-2 TRBV28 - CASNPAPGVDYGYTF TGTGCCAGCAACCCCGCCCCAGGGGTGGACTATGGCTACACCTTC
- TRBJ2-6 TRBV13 - CASSPRQGANVLTF TGTGCCAGCAGTCCTCGTCAGGGGGCCAACGTCCTGACTTTC
- TRBJ2-3 TRBV5-4 TRBD2 CASSSAGTSADTQYF TGTGCCAGCAGCTCTGCCGGGACTAGCGCGGATACGCAGTATTTT
- TRBJ1-1 TRBV7-6 TRBD1 CASSSLQGPGLTEAFF TGTGCCAGCAGCTCCTTACAGGGGCCCGGGCTCACTGAAGCTTTCTTT
few TRBJ1-1 TRBV6-1 - CASSRGGINTEAFF TGTGCCAGCAGCCGGGGAGGTATTAACACTGAAGCTTTCTTT
- TRBJ2-7 TRBV11-3 TRBD1 CASSPPQGTSYEQYF TGTGCCAGCAGCCCCCCACAGGGGACCTCCTACGAGCAGTACTTC
- TRBJ2-3 TRBV27 TRBD2 CASSFRTSGRGGTDTQYF TGTGCCAGCAGTTTTAGGACTAGCGGTAGAGGGGGCACAGATACGCAGTATTTT
few TRBJ1-1 TRBV7-9 - CASSLPNRETEAFF TGTGCCAGCAGCTTACCGAACAGGGAGACTGAAGCTTTCTTT
- TRBJ2-7 TRBV5-6 - CASSFGSSPHEQYF TGTGCCAGCAGTTTCGGAAGTAGCCCCCACGAGCAGTACTTC
once TRBJ2-5 TRBV19 TRBD2 CASSKAGGRATETQYF TGTGCCAGTAGTAAGGCCGGCGGGAGGGCCACGGAGACCCAGTACTTC
- TRBJ2-7 TRBV28 - CASSPYRMGEQYF TGTGCCAGCAGTCCATACAGGATGGGCGAGCAGTACTTC
once TRBJ1-1 TRBV19 - CASSRQGNKNTEAFF TGTGCCAGTAGTCGGCAGGGGAATAAGAACACTGAAGCTTTCTTT
few TRBJ2-1 TRBV6-1 - CASSGPGTFYNEQFF TGTGCCAGCAGTGGACCCGGGACTTTCTACAATGAGCAGTTCTTC
- TRBJ2-4 TRBV5-8 TRBD2 CASSFGLAEEGWRAKNIQYF TGTGCCAGCAGCTTCGGTCTAGCGGAAGAAGGTTGGAGGGCCAAAAACATTCAGTACTTC
- TRBJ1-3 TRBV7-3 - CASSPGPGNTIYF TGTGCCAGCAGCCCTGGGCCTGGAAACACCATATATTTT
few TRBJ2-7 TRBV11-2 - CASSLEVGGEQYF TGTGCCAGCAGCTTAGAGGTGGGGGGCGAGCAGTACTTC
- TRBJ2-2 TRBV5-1 TRBD2 CASRLAGGSNTGELFF TGCGCCAGCAGACTAGCGGGAGGTTCCAACACCGGGGAGCTGTTTTTT
medium-sized TRBJ2-1 TRBV18 TRBD1 CASSLVTGDNEQFF TGTGCCAGCTCACTAGTAACAGGGGACAATGAGCAGTTCTTC
- TRBJ2-7 TRBV7-9 TRBD1 CASSLEKTGARYEQYF TGTGCCAGCAGCTTAGAAAAGACAGGGGCTCGATACGAGCAGTACTTC
- TRBJ1-1 TRBV2 - CASSEDGLAFF TGTGCCAGCAGTGAAGATGGGCTGGCTTTCTTT
- TRBJ2-3 TRBV7-2 TRBD1 CASTSRDRSTDTQYF TGTGCCAGCACCTCCCGGGACAGAAGTACAGATACGCAGTATTTT
- TRBJ2-5 TRBV9 TRBD2 CASSVNVGGAGAETQYF TGTGCCAGCAGCGTAAATGTGGGAGGTGCGGGAGCAGAGACCCAGTACTTC
- TRBJ2-3 TRBV5-1 - CASSLTGRSRTSTDTQYF TGCGCCAGCAGCTTAACGGGAAGGTCCCGAACTAGCACAGATACGCAGTATTTT
few TRBJ1-1 TRBV5-4 - CASTSRGVGTEAFF TGTGCCAGCACTTCCCGCGGGGTGGGCACTGAAGCTTTCTTT
- TRBJ2-1 TRBV7-2 - CASSFVGDDEQFF TGTGCCAGCAGCTTTGTCGGGGATGATGAGCAGTTCTTC
- TRBJ1-1 TRBV5-6 TRBD1 CASSGGTGGAYTEAFF TGTGCCAGCAGCGGGGGGACAGGGGGCGCATACACTGAAGCTTTCTTT
- TRBJ2-3 TRBV29-1 - CSVLAQGFTDTQYF TGCAGCGTTTTAGCGCAAGGTTTCACAGATACGCAGTATTTT
- TRBJ2-2 TRBV19 TRBD2 CASSTGTSGFSNTGELFF TGTGCCAGTAGTACCGGGACTAGCGGGTTTTCGAACACCGGGGAGCTGTTTTTT
- TRBJ2-1 TRBV7-7 TRBD1 CASSGRGHRNEQFF TGTGCCAGCAGCGGCAGGGGGCATCGGAATGAGCAGTTCTTC
- TRBJ1-3 TRBV30 - CAWRLTAASGNTIYF TGTGCCTGGAGGTTGACTGCAGCCTCTGGAAACACCATATATTTT